The 13 T cell receptor beta chains reported below all come from one sample, sequenced in a study of T cell responses to AZD1222 COVID-19 vaccine. Using immunoSEQ multiplex PCR, the repertoire was profiled, and TCRdb retains in-frame clones only, with some absent. The sample carries some 200,000 clones, about 95% recorded once. The sequencing used peripheral blood, collected 28 days after the second dose of the MenACWY control vaccine. Source of these receptors: an adult who received the MenACWY meningococcal vaccine as a control.

The J gene is TRBJ2-1, the V gene TRBV7-3, with 10 nucleotides matching TRBD1. J was trimmed by 7 bases and V by 5 bases; bases with no gene match: 8. The CDR3 is 15 amino acids. Germline V CDR1 and CDR2: SGHTA, FQGTGA. CDR3 sequence: CASSNGRDRGNEQFF. The CDR3 DNA reads as TGTGCCAGCAGCAACGGCCGGGACAGGGGTAATGAGCAGTTCTTC. Full variable domain (rest looked up from reference TRBV7-3 and TRBJ2-1): GAGVSQTPSNKVTEKGKYVELRCDPISGHTALYWYRQSLGQGPEFLIYFQGTGAADDSGLPNDRFFAVRPEGSVSTLKIQRTERGDSAVYLCASSNGRDRGNEQFFGPGTRLTVL.

The CDR3 DNA follows: TGTGCCAGCAGTGAAGTAGCGGGGGGACTACCCTACGAGCAGTACTTC. Translating gives CASSEVAGGLPYEQYF. The V call is TRBV6-1, the J call TRBJ2-7; TRBD2 agrees at 10 bases. Germline V gives CDR1 MNHNS, CDR2 SASEGT. The CDR3 length is 16 residues. J gave up 2 bases and V 1 base, and 5 bases lay outside the gene matches.

The CDR3 sequence: CASSLRGGGRISYEQYF. The CDR3 DNA sequence: TGTGCCAGCAGCCTTCGAGGGGGCGGACGTATTTCCTACGAGCAGTACTTC. V usage is TRBV28 and J usage is TRBJ2-7; TRBD1 agrees at 7 bases. The length of the CDR3 is 17 residues. Germline values: CDR1 MDHEN, CDR2 SYDVKM. The V segment lost 6 bases and the J segment 1 base; nucleotides outside the gene matches: 15. The complete variable domain, with remaining parts taken from reference TRBV28 and TRBJ2-7, reads DVKVTQSSRYLVKRTGEKVFLECVQDMDHENMFWYRQDPGLGLRLIYFSYDVKMKEKGDIPEGYSVSREKKERFSLILESASTNQTSMYLCASSLRGGGRISYEQYFGPGTRLTVT.

This chain links TRBV5-5 with TRBJ1-1; no firm D call. CDR3 length: 14 residues. V was shortened by 5 bases and J by 5 bases, with 16 bases between the two germline ends. From germline, CDR1 is SGHKS and CDR2 YYEKEE (reference sequence). CDR3 region: CASRPSEGWTEAFF. CDR3 DNA: TGTGCCAGCAGACCGTCAGAGGGCTGGACTGAAGCTTTCTTT.

This rearrangement joins TRBV7-2 to TRBJ1-5; D unresolved. CDR1 and CDR2 (germline): SGHTA, FQGNSA. Trimming left V 8 bases short and J 5 bases short, with 13 bases between. The CDR3 is 13 residues long. CDR3 protein: CASARSLDQPQHF. In DNA form, the CDR3 reads TGTGCCAGCGCCCGATCGTTGGATCAGCCCCAGCATTTT.

V usage is TRBV30 and J usage is TRBJ1-5, with D perhaps matching TRBD1 (5 bases). Trimming pared 3 bases from V and 1 base from J, leaving 16 bases between. The V gene's germline CDR1 is GTSNPN and CDR2 SVGIG (reference sequence). This CDR3 is 16 amino acids long. The CDR3 nucleotides read TGTGCCTGGAGGGCTACGGGGACGGGCAGCAATCAGCCCCAGCATTTT. Its protein is CAWRATGTGSNQPQHF.

The chain links TRBV23-1 to TRBJ1-1; TRBD1 matches 8 bases. TRBV23-1 is an ORF; its function is uncertain. Trimming took 3 bases from V and 1 from J; bases not matched to a gene: 4. This CDR3 region has 15 residues. CDR3: CASSQTGTGNTEAFF. The CDR3 DNA reads as TGCGCCAGCAGTCAGACCGGGACAGGGAACACTGAAGCTTTCTTT.

The chain couples TRBV15 to TRBJ2-3; no clear D gene. The CDR3 is 15 residues long. The germline V gene has CDR1 LNHNV and CDR2 YYDKDF (reference sequence). Trimming left V 0 bases short and J 5 bases short, with 12 bases between. CDR3 loop: CATSRERAMQDTQYF. CDR3 bases: TGTGCCACCAGCAGAGAGCGTGCTATGCAAGATACGCAGTATTTT.

This rearrangement joins TRBV7-6 to TRBJ1-3; a weak D match, TRBD1 (5 bases). Trimming left V 5 bases short and J 0 bases short, with 11 bases between. This CDR3 is built from 15 residues. The germline CDR1 and CDR2 sequences are SGHVS and FNYEAQ. CDR3 sequence: CASSKIDSSGNTIYF. The CDR3 DNA follows: TGTGCCAGCAGCAAGATCGACAGCTCTGGAAACACCATATATTTT.

The chain recombines TRBV14 with TRBJ1-2; the D is unclear. Germline lookup yields CDR1 SGHDN and CDR2 FVKESK. CDR3 size: 13 residues. Trimming left V 1 base short and J 8 bases short, with 11 bases between. Here the CDR3 DNA reads TGTGCCAGCAGCCAAGTCCGGGCCGGAGGCTACACCTTC. This encodes CASSQVRAGGYTF.

The gene calls are TRBV11-2 and TRBJ2-5, with 7 bases fitting TRBD2. J was trimmed by 0 bases and V by 7 bases; bases with no gene match: 2. Looked up from germline, CDR1 is SGHAT and CDR2 is FQNNGV. CDR3 size: 13 residues. CDR3 protein: CASTRGDQETQYF. The CDR3, as DNA: TGTGCCAGCACCCGGGGGGACCAAGAGACCCAGTACTTC.

This clone turned up a few times. This chain joins TRBV7-2 and TRBJ1-6; TRBD1 matches 9 bases. Trimming at V came to 5 bases and at J to 8 bases, leaving 4 bases not matched to a gene. Germline V gene data show CDR1 as SGHTA and CDR2 as FQGNSA. The CDR3 sequence is 14 residues long. DNA of the CDR3: TGTGCCAGCAGCCAACAGGGGGCTGATTCACCCCTCCACTTT. Amino acids: CASSQQGADSPLHF.

The chain combines TRBV20-1 with TRBJ1-3; D ambiguous. Germline lookup yields CDR1 DFQATT and CDR2 SNEGSKA (reference sequence). The CDR3 is 15 amino acids. Between the trimmed V and J ends, which lost 3 bases and 0 bases, there was a span of 12 bases. CDR3 region: CSASGGIGSGNTIYF. The CDR3 coding sequence is TGCAGTGCTAGTGGCGGGATCGGCTCTGGAAACACCATATATTTT.